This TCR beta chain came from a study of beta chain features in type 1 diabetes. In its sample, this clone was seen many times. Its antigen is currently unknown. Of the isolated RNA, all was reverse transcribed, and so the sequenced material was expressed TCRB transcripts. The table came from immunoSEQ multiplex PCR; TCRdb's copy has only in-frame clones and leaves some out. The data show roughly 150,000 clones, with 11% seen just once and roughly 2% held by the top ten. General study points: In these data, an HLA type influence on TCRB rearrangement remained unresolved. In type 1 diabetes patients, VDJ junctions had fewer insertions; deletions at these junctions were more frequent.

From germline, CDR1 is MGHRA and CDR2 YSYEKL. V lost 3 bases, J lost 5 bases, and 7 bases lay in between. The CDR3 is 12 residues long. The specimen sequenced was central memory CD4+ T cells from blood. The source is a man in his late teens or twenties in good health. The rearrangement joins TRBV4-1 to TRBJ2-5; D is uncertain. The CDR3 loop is CASSHFAETQYF. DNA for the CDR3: TGCGCCAGCAGCCACTTCGCGGAGACCCAGTACTTC.